This T cell receptor beta chain was recovered during a study of blood T cell repertoires in COVID-19. In germline, CDR1 is WNHNN, CDR2 SYGVQD (reference sequence). V was clipped by 8 bases and J by 5 bases, with 9 bases between them. The CDR3 consists of 11 residues. Participants reported their clinical history, and cohort assignment relied on those reports. Generated by immunoSEQ multiplex PCR, the TCRdb table keeps only in-frame clones and is missing some. The sample lists approximately 180,000 clones, approximately 79% occurring once. The chain uses TRBV10-1 and TRBJ2-5; TRBD2 is a possible D gene (5 bases). Specimen: PBMCs or T cells enriched from blood (not recorded which). The sequence came from a woman aged 60-75 years with acute COVID-19. CDR3 protein: CASGGGETQYF. The CDR3 nucleotides are TGCGCCAGCGGAGGTGGGGAGACCCAGTACTTC.